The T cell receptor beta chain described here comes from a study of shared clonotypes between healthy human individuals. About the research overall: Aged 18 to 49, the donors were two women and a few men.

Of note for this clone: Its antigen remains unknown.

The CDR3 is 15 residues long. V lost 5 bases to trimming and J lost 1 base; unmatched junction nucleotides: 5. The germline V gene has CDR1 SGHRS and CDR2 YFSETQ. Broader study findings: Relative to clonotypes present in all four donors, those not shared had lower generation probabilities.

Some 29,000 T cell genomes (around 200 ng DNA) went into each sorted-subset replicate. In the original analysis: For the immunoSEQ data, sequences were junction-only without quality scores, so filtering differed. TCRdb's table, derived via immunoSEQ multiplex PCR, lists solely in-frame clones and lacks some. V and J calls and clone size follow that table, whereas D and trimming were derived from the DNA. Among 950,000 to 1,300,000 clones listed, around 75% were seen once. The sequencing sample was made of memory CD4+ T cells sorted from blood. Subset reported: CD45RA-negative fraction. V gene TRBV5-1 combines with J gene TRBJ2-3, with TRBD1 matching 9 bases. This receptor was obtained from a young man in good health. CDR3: CASSLQGAGTDTQYF. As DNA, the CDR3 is TGCGCCAGCAGTCTACAGGGGGCAGGCACAGATACGCAGTATTTT.